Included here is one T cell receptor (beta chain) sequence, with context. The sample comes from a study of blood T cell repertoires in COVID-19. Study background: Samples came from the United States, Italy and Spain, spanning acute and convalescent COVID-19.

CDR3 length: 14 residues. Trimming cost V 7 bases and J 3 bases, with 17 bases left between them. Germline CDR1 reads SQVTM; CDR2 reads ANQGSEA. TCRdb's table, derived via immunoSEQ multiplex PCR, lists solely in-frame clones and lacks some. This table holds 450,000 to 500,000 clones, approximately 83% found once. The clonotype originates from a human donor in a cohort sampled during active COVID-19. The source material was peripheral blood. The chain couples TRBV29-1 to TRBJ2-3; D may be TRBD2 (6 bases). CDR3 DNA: TGCAGCGCTCCAGATAGCGGAAGTACAGATACGCAGTATTTT. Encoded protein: CSAPDSGSTDTQYF.